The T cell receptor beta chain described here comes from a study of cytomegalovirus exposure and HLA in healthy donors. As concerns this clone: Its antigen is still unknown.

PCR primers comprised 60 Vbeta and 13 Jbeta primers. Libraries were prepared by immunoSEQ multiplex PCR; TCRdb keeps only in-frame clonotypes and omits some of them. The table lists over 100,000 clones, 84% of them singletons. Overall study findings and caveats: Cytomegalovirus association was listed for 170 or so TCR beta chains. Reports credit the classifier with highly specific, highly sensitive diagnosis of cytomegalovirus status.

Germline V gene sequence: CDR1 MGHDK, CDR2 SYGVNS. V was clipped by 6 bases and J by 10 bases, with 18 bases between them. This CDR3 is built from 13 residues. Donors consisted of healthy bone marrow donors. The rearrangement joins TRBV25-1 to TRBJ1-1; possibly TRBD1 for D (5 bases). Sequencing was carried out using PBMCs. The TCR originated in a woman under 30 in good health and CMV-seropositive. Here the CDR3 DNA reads TGTGCCAGCAGCGTGGAGAGTGGGGGGGTAGCTTTCTTT. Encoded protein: CASSVESGGVAFF.